Shown below are 25 T cell receptor beta chains from a single sample sequenced in a study of T cells in Graves' hyperthyroidism and ophthalmopathy (dated by TCRdb to the late 2010s). Library preparation used multiplex PCR. The sample was run on an Illumina HiSeq 2000. TCR beta CDR3 regions were amplified from RNA transcripts. The first round of RT-PCR for the TCR CDR3 was performed with the HTBI primer set and the Qiagen OneStep RT-PCR kit. In-frame beta chains were kept once TCRdb had trimmed the public reads at Q25 with fastp and called clones with MiXCR. Each CDR3 protein gets just one entry, which takes the most common genes and DNA from the rows behind it. Counted in this sample were about 420,000 distinct CDR3 sequences; 15% to 19% of them appeared once. 7.5% to 8% of the sample is taken by the ten largest. The sample was blood. The source is a woman younger than 30 with Graves' hyperthyroidism.

This clonotype was seen many times. This chain uses TRBV5-1 with TRBJ1-4, with D possibly TRBD1 on 6 matching bases. The CDR3 runs 16 residues. Trimming removed 4 bases from V and 8 bases from J, with 21 bases in between. CDR1 SGHRS and CDR2 YFSETQ come from the germline V gene. The chain's CDR3 is CASSERVGGAKEKLFF. Here the CDR3 DNA reads TGCGCCAGCAGCGAACGAGTAGGGGGGGCGAAAGAAAAACTGTTTTTT.

This clonotype has only a few counts. The chain couples TRBV4-1 to TRBJ2-1; 11 nucleotides agree with TRBD2. After removal of 0 bases from V and 10 bases from J, the junction contained 11 bases not matched to a gene. The CDR3 has 17 residues. Germline CDR1 and CDR2: MGHRA and YSYEKL. The CDR3 coding sequence is TGCGCCAGCAGCCAAGATCGTAATAGCGGGGGGGCAGTGGAGCAGTTCTTC. Amino acids: CASSQDRNSGGAVEQFF.

In this sample, this clonotype turned up a few times. The gene calls are TRBV4-1 and TRBJ2-5; 12 bases align to TRBD2. Germline trimming cut 1 base from V and 4 bases from J; bases unmatched to any gene: 10. From germline, CDR1 is MGHRA and CDR2 YSYEKL. The CDR3 is made up of 18 amino acids. The CDR3 nucleotides read TGCGCCAGCAGCCAAGTTAGGCTAGCGGGAGGGTTTTTAGAGACCCAGTACTTC. Residues: CASSQVRLAGGFLETQYF.

This clonotype was observed a handful of times. The V call is TRBV4-1, the J call TRBJ1-2, with D perhaps TRBD1 (6 bases). There are 15 residues in the CDR3. CDR1 and CDR2 (germline): MGHRA, YSYEKL. V lost 1 base to trimming and J lost 6 bases, with 15 bases between them. The CDR3 DNA sequence: TGCGCCAGCAGCCAAGTAGGCAGGGGAAGGGATGGCTACACCTTC. Its translation: CASSQVGRGRDGYTF.

The rearrangement uses TRBV20-1 and TRBJ2-3; TRBD2 matches at 13 bases. Unmatched junction bases numbered 11, after V lost 6 bases and J lost 5 bases. The CDR3 consists of 16 residues. The germline V gene encodes CDR1 DFQATT and CDR2 SNEGSKA (reference sequence). The CDR3 reads CSAEGRTSGGRDTQYF. CDR3 DNA sequence: TGCAGTGCAGAGGGGCGGACTAGCGGGGGTCGAGATACGCAGTATTTT.

This clonotype has a count of ten or more. The chain uses TRBV9 and TRBJ2-1; 9 bases fit TRBD2. Germline CDR1 is SGDLS and CDR2 is YYNGEE. There are 16 residues in the CDR3. V lost 3 bases, J lost 3 bases, and 7 bases stayed unmatched. The CDR3 region has the DNA TGTGCCAGCAGCGCTACCGGGACTAGCTTCTACAATGAGCAGTTCTTC. Protein sequence: CASSATGTSFYNEQFF.

This clonotype was seen only once. The chain links TRBV27 to TRBJ2-5, with D tentatively TRBD2 (5 bases). The V end lost 4 bases, the J end lost 4 bases, and 13 bases lay between the germline ends. Germline V CDR1 and CDR2: MNHEY, SMNVEV (reference sequence). This CDR3 region has 14 residues. The CDR3, as DNA: TGTGCCAGCAGTTCCCCGGGGATGTCAGAGACCCAGTACTTC. As protein: CASSSPGMSETQYF.

This clonotype was observed at least ten times. The chain employs TRBV11-3 and TRBJ2-2; 12 nucleotides agree with TRBD1. V lost 2 bases to trimming and J lost 6 bases; unmatched junction nucleotides: 16. CDR3 length: 20 amino acids. Germline loops: CDR1 SGHNT, CDR2 YENEEA. The CDR3 sequence is CASSLSPGDRGHGRAGELFF. The CDR3 DNA sequence: TGTGCCAGCAGCTTAAGCCCCGGGGACAGGGGGCATGGGCGAGCCGGGGAGCTGTTTTTT.

This clonotype has ten or more counts. The chain is built from TRBV6-1 and TRBJ2-5; 8 bases match TRBD1. Germline assignment: CDR1 MNHNS and CDR2 SASEGT. The CDR3 extends over 17 amino acids. The V and J ends lost 1 base and 5 bases, in that order; junction bases with no gene match: 12. The DNA of the CDR3 is TGTGCCAGCAGTGAAGTTTCCAGGGGGCCCGACGTTGAGACCCAGTACTTC. The encoded protein is CASSEVSRGPDVETQYF.

J is TRBJ2-2 and V is TRBV3-1; D might be TRBD1 or TRBD2, each matching 5 bases. The CDR3 has 15 amino acids. Germline V gene lookup returns CDR1 LGHDT and CDR2 YNNKEL (reference sequence). V was shortened by 1 base and J by 3 bases, with 9 bases between the two germline ends. The CDR3 DNA follows: TGTGCCAGCAGCCAAGGGGGACGGGACACCGGGGAGCTGTTTTTT. This sequence encodes CASSQGGRDTGELFF.

A word on this clonotype: A much larger clone lies a single base off, so this may be a read error. The CDR3 loop is CASSLGAANYGCTF. The CDR3 nucleotides read TGTGCCAGCAGCCTCGGCGCAGCTAACTATGGCTGCACCTTC. The V and J genes are TRBV3-1 and TRBJ1-2; no reliable D call. The CDR3 covers 14 residues. The germline CDR1 and CDR2 sequences are LGHDT and YNNKEL (reference sequence).

This clonotype came up many times. The chain recombines TRBV28 with TRBJ1-2, with D maybe TRBD1 (5 bases). The CDR3 length is 14 residues. In germline, CDR1 is MDHEN, CDR2 SYDVKM. Deletions cut 5 bases from V and 14 bases from J, with 24 bases between. DNA of the CDR3: TGTGCCAGCAGTCTCAACCGGGACCCCCAGGGAAGTACCTTC. Translated: CASSLNRDPQGSTF.

This clonotype was picked up one time. This chain connects TRBV6-1 to TRBJ1-5; possibly TRBD1 for D (5 bases). CDR3 size: 13 residues. V was trimmed by 6 bases and J by 7 bases, leaving 13 bases between them. In germline, CDR1 is MNHNS, CDR2 SASEGT. DNA of the CDR3: TGTGCCAGCAGACAGGACCCCGGGCAGCCCCAGCATTTT. This translates into CASRQDPGQPQHF.

This clonotype was counted many times. CDR3 in DNA: TGTGCCTGGAGTGGGCAGCCATCTCAGCCCCAGCATTTT. Translated, it gives CAWSGQPSQPQHF. The chain recombines TRBV30 with TRBJ1-5; D not certain. The CDR3 runs 13 residues. Germline lookup yields CDR1 GTSNPN and CDR2 SVGIG (reference sequence). The germline V and J ends were trimmed by 1 base and 6 bases, with 10 bases remaining between them.

Concerning this clonotype itself: This could be a read error, since a much larger clone is one nucleotide away. The chain is built from TRBV12-5 and TRBJ1-2; tentatively, D is TRBD1 (5 bases). The CDR3 runs 19 residues. Per germline, CDR1 LGHNT and CDR2 FRNRAP. As DNA, the CDR3 is TGTGCTAGTGGTTTGGAGAGGAGGGGCCTCCTATATTCTAACTATCGCTACACCTTC. Its translation: CASGLERRGLLYSNYRYTF.

In this sample, this clonotype turned up many times. J is TRBJ1-1 and V is TRBV6-1; D may be TRBD1 (6 bases). CDR1 is MNHNS, CDR2 SASEGT, per germline. CDR3 length equals 17 residues. V lost 6 bases to trimming and J lost 2 bases, with 22 bases between them. CDR3 sequence reads: CASRIPEGGGSNTEAFF. DNA for the CDR3: TGTGCCAGCAGGATCCCCGAGGGGGGCGGTTCAAACACTGAAGCTTTCTTT.

In this sample, this clonotype turned up many times. The V and J genes are TRBV15 and TRBJ2-2; TRBD2 matches 8 bases. V lost 0 bases, J lost 7 bases, and 10 bases stayed unmatched. The length of the CDR3 is 17 residues. Germline CDR1 LNHNV, CDR2 YYDKDF (reference sequence). The CDR3 DNA follows: TGTGCCACCAGCAGAGAGCGAGCGGGAGCGTCTGGCGGGGAGCTGTTTTTT. This codes for CATSRERAGASGGELFF.

This CDR3 is CAIQSSGNTIYF. The CDR3 DNA is TGTGCCATACAGAGCTCTGGAAACACCATATATTTT. The gene calls are TRBV28 and TRBJ1-3, with D hard to call. The CDR3 covers 12 residues. Germline loops: CDR1 MDHEN, CDR2 SYDVKM. V was clipped by 10 bases and J by 0 bases, with 7 bases between them.

A note on this clonotype: At one end, the junction sequence differs from germline, possibly due to a read error. The chain couples TRBV16 to TRBJ1-2; TRBD1 matches at 8 bases. CDR1 KGHSY and CDR2 FQNENV come from the germline V gene. The CDR3 loop spans 16 amino acids. The CDR3 DNA sequence: TGTGCCAGCAGCCTGATATTCGGGACAGGAGACTATGGCTACGCCTTC. It yields the protein CASSLIFGTGDYGYAF.

Remarks on this clonotype: This may stem from a read error, because a much larger clone lies one nucleotide away. The V gene is TRBV11-2, the J gene TRBJ2-1; D might be TRBD2 (6 bases). V lost 3 bases, J lost 14 bases, and 14 bases lay in between. The CDR3 sequence is 12 residues long. The germline V gene has CDR1 SGHAT and CDR2 FQNNGV. The CDR3 region is CASSFGGVGKFF. CDR3 nucleotide sequence: TGTGCCAGCAGCTTCGGCGGGGTAGGGAAGTTCTTC.

The sample holds a few counts of this clonotype. This rearrangement joins TRBV12-5 to TRBJ1-5, with D perhaps matching TRBD1 (5 bases). CDR1 LGHNT and CDR2 FRNRAP come from the germline V gene. This CDR3 region has 18 residues. V was cut by 0 bases and J by 2 bases, with 17 bases left in between. The CDR3 protein is CASGLVAWGGGGNQPQHF. In nucleotides, the CDR3 is TGTGCTAGTGGTTTGGTAGCCTGGGGGGGAGGGGGCAATCAGCCCCAGCATTTT.

Regarding this clonotype: A clone one base away is much larger, so this may be a read error. The V call is TRBV30, the J call TRBJ1-5; 8 bases are a match to TRBD1. The CDR3 is made up of 14 amino acids. Germline V gene data show CDR1 as GTSNPN and CDR2 as SVGIG (reference sequence). CDR3 in DNA: TGTGCCTGTAAGACAGGGGCGGGGAATCAGCTCCAGCATTTT. Translation: CACKTGAGNQLQHF.

Concerning this clonotype: A much bigger clone sits one base away, suggesting this may be a read error. The chain recombines TRBV7-2 with TRBJ2-7, with 9 bases that match TRBD2. Germline values: CDR1 SGHTA, CDR2 FQGNSA. This CDR3 contains 14 residues. CDR3 in amino acids: CASSLSLAGSEQHF. The CDR3, as DNA: TGTGCCAGCAGCTTATCGCTAGCGGGATCCGAGCAGCACTTC.

Points on this clonotype: Being one base from a much bigger clone, this may be a read error. V and J are TRBV29-1 and TRBJ2-1; no definite D call. The CDR3 loop spans 12 amino acids. V was clipped by 7 bases and J by 3 bases, with 10 bases between them. Germline V gene sequence: CDR1 SQVTM, CDR2 ANQGSEA. The CDR3 DNA is TGCAGCGCGAGTCGGAGCTACAATGAGCAGTTCTTC. It is translated as CSASRSYNEQFF.

There are many counts of this clonotype. CDR3 region: CASSFPGTSTDTQYF. CDR3 in DNA: TGCGCCAGCAGCTTTCCCGGGACTAGCACAGATACGCAGTATTTT. The chain links TRBV5-1 to TRBJ2-3, with D possibly TRBD2 on 6 matching bases. The germline gives CDR1 SGHRS, CDR2 YFSETQ. The CDR3 totals 15 residues. The V and J ends lost 2 bases and 0 bases respectively, with 10 bases between them. Using reference TRBV5-1 and TRBJ2-3 for the parts outside the CDR3, the full variable domain is KAGVTQTPRYLIKTRGQQVTLSCSPISGHRSVSWYQQTPGQGLQFLFEYFSETQRNKGNFPGRFSGRQFSNSRSEMNVSTLELGDSALYLCASSFPGTSTDTQYFGPGTRLTVL.